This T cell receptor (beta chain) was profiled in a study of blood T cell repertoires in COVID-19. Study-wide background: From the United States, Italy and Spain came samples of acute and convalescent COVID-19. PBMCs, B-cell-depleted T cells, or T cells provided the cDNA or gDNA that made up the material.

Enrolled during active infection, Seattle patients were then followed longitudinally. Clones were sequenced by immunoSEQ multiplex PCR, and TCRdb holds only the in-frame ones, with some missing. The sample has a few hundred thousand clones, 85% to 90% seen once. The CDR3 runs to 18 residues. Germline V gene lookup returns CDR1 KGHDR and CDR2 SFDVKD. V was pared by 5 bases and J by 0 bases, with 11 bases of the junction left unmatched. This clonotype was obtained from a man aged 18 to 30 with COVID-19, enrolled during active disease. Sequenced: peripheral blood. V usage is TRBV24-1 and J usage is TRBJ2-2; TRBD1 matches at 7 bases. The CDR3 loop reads CATSAALGGGSNTGELFF. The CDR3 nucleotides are TGTGCCACCAGTGCGGCACTAGGGGGCGGGTCGAACACCGGGGAGCTGTTTTTT.